What follows are 20 T cell receptor beta chains derived from one specimen sequenced in a study of HIV-infected patients and healthy controls. Via MiXCR, TCRdb re-called the 5' RACE reads, giving one row per CDR3 protein. In the table there are around 67,000 distinct CDR3 sequences, less than 20% of which are singletons. Specimen: CD4+ T cells from blood. Receptors originate from a human donor in good health.

The J gene is TRBJ1-2, the V gene TRBV29-1; D might be TRBD1 (5 bases). The CDR3 contains 15 residues. V lost 1 base and J lost 1, with 13 bases in between. CDR1 and CDR2 (germline): SQVTM, ANQGSEA. In DNA form, the CDR3 reads TGCAGCGTTGAAGCTGTGAGGGGAAATAACTATGGCTACACCTTC. It yields the protein CSVEAVRGNNYGYTF.

The chain has TRBV20-1 and TRBJ2-5; the D gene could be TRBD1 or TRBD2 (5 bases each). The CDR3 sequence is 14 residues long. Deletions cut 1 base from V and 5 bases from J, with 14 bases between. Looked up from germline, CDR1 is DFQATT and CDR2 is SNEGSKA (reference sequence). CDR3 sequence (DNA): TGCAGTGCTAGAGCGGGGCCCGTCCGGGAGACCCAGTACTTC. Protein: CSARAGPVRETQYF.

This clonotype was recorded a few times. The CDR3 DNA is TGTGCCAGCAGCTTCGGGACAGTCTCTGGGGCCAACGTCCTGACTTTC. Protein product: CASSFGTVSGANVLTF. The V call is TRBV7-3, the J call TRBJ2-6; 7 positions agree with TRBD1. Trimming cost V 3 bases and J 0 bases; bases outside gene matches: 2. The CDR3 has 16 amino acids. Germline CDR1 and CDR2: SGHTA and FQGTGA.

J is TRBJ2-3 and V is TRBV7-8; D is undetermined. The germline V gene encodes CDR1 SGHVS and CDR2 FQNEAQ. The germline V and J ends were trimmed by 5 bases and 6 bases, with 15 bases remaining between them. This CDR3 has 14 residues. The DNA for the CDR3 is TGTGCCAGCAGCCGCCGGCAGGTGATCGATACGCAGTATTTT. The encoded protein is CASSRRQVIDTQYF.

This clonotype appeared a few times. The gene calls are TRBV12-3 or TRBV12-4 and TRBJ2-7, with 9 nucleotides matching TRBD2. The CDR3 contains 16 residues. Trimming removed 3 bases from V and 2 bases from J; junction bases left unmatched: 8. The CDR3 bases are TGTGCCAGCAGTTTCACCAATAGCGGGAGTACCTACGAGCAGTACTTC. Encoded protein: CASSFTNSGSTYEQYF.

The chain recombines TRBV7-2 with TRBJ2-7; 9 bases are shared with TRBD2. CDR3 length: 13 amino acids. From germline, CDR1 is SGHTA and CDR2 FQGNSA. Losses at the gene ends were 10 bases for V and 1 base for J; bases not matched to a gene: 5. The CDR3 DNA reads TGTGCCACCACAGCGGGGGGTTCCTACGAGCAGTACTTC. Translated: CATTAGGSYEQYF.

The table lists this clonotype with many counts. The CDR3 spells CASSLVQGNNEQFF. CDR3 in DNA: TGTGCCAGCAGCTTAGTACAGGGCAACAATGAGCAGTTCTTC. The chain uses TRBV7-6 and TRBJ2-1; TRBD1 might be the D (6 bases). The CDR3 consists of 14 residues. Germline CDR1 reads SGHVS; CDR2 reads FNYEAQ. Trimming took 1 base from V and 5 from J, leaving 9 bases between them.

This clonotype was detected only a few times. The CDR3 DNA sequence: TGTGCCAGCAGCTTCGATAGCTCCTACAATGAGCAGTTCTTC. The encoded protein is CASSFDSSYNEQFF. The chain links TRBV7-8 to TRBJ2-1; D call uncertain. V lost 3 bases and J 0 bases, leaving 6 bases between the germline ends. This CDR3 is 14 amino acids long. Per germline, CDR1 SGHVS and CDR2 FQNEAQ.

The chain employs TRBV19 and TRBJ2-5, with D tentatively TRBD2 (6 bases). V lost 7 bases and J lost 7, with 13 bases in between. This CDR3 contains 12 residues. CDR1 and CDR2 (germline): LNHDA, SQIVND (reference sequence). The CDR3 sequence: CASMGGGRTQYF. CDR3 bases: TGTGCCAGTATGGGAGGAGGTCGGACCCAGTACTTC. Drawing the rest from reference TRBV19 and TRBJ2-5, the complete variable domain is DGGITQSPKYLFRKEGQNVTLSCEQNLNHDAMYWYRQDPGQGLRLIYYSQIVNDFQKGDIAEGYSVSREKKESFPLTVTSAQKNPTAFYLCASMGGGRTQYFGPGTRLLVL.

The chain has TRBV30 and TRBJ1-5; TRBD1 matches at 8 bases. After removal of 5 bases from V and 4 bases from J, the junction contained 7 bases not matched to a gene. The V gene's germline CDR1 is GTSNPN and CDR2 SVGIG (reference sequence). The CDR3 totals 14 residues. CDR3 DNA sequence: TGTGCCTGGTCAACAGGGGGAGGTAATCAGCCCCAGCATTTT. It is translated as CAWSTGGGNQPQHF.

The sample holds many counts of this clonotype. The rearrangement uses TRBV14 and TRBJ2-1, with D possibly being TRBD2 (5 bases). Germline-derived CDR1 and CDR2 are SGHDN and FVKESK. V was pared by 3 bases and J by 3 bases, with 18 bases between. This CDR3 spans 17 amino acids. The CDR3 nucleotides are TGTGCCAGCAGCCATGGGCCCCTAGCTCGGCGCTACAATGAGCAGTTCTTC. Translated, it gives CASSHGPLARRYNEQFF.

This clonotype came up many times. The V and J genes are TRBV12-3 or TRBV12-4 and TRBJ2-2; D is perhaps TRBD2 (5 bases). The CDR3 covers 14 residues. Trimming cost V 6 bases and J 2 bases, with 10 bases left between them. DNA for the CDR3: TGTGCCAGCAGCCGCGGACTTAACACCGGGGAGCTGTTTTTT. Translation gives CASSRGLNTGELFF.

The CDR3 nucleotides read TGTGCCAGCAGCCCCGGGAAGGGCTCTGGGGCCAACGTCCTGACTTTC. This translates into CASSPGKGSGANVLTF. V gene TRBV9 combines with J gene TRBJ2-6, with a possible D match to TRBD2 (5 bases). Per germline, CDR1 SGDLS and CDR2 YYNGEE. This CDR3 has 16 amino acids. Deletions cut 4 bases from V and 0 bases from J, with 11 bases between.

This clonotype was seen only a few times. V usage is TRBV7-2 and J usage is TRBJ1-5; the D is unclear. V was trimmed by 4 bases and J by 2 bases, leaving 6 bases between them. CDR1 is SGHTA, CDR2 FQGNSA, per germline. The CDR3 contains 13 residues. The CDR3 DNA reads as TGTGCCAGCAGCTCTGGAGGCAATCAGCCCCAGCATTTT. Amino acids: CASSSGGNQPQHF.

This clonotype was observed a handful of times. The CDR3 sequence: CASGRAYPLNTEAFF. CDR3 in DNA: TGTGCCAGCGGCAGGGCGTACCCTTTGAACACTGAAGCTTTCTTT. The rearrangement joins TRBV6-5 to TRBJ1-1; a weak D match, TRBD1 (5 bases). Trimming took 8 bases from V and 0 from J, leaving 16 bases between them. The germline V gene encodes CDR1 MNHEY and CDR2 SVGAGI. The CDR3 is 15 residues long.

This clonotype occurred a few times. The chain has TRBV4-2 and TRBJ1-1; 11 bases line up with TRBD1. This CDR3 region has 16 residues. Trimming removed 4 bases from V and 5 bases from J; junction bases left unmatched: 9. CDR1 and CDR2 from the germline V gene are LGHNA and YNFKEQ. The CDR3 DNA follows: TGTGCCAGCAGCCGCCCTTCCGGACAGGGGGCAACTGAAGCTTTCTTT. Its protein product is CASSRPSGQGATEAFF.

The chain combines TRBV19 with TRBJ2-1, with D unclear. V was clipped by 3 bases and J by 4 bases, with 7 bases between them. Germline V gives CDR1 LNHDA, CDR2 SQIVND (reference sequence). CDR3 length: 13 residues. CDR3 region: CASSMARYNEQFF. The CDR3 DNA sequence: TGTGCCAGTAGTATGGCACGTTACAATGAGCAGTTCTTC. Full variable domain (missing parts from reference TRBV19 and TRBJ2-1): DGGITQSPKYLFRKEGQNVTLSCEQNLNHDAMYWYRQDPGQGLRLIYYSQIVNDFQKGDIAEGYSVSREKKESFPLTVTSAQKNPTAFYLCASSMARYNEQFFGPGTRLTVL.

This clonotype was observed a few times. The chain is built from TRBV29-1 and TRBJ2-5, with 8 nucleotides matching TRBD2. Germline V lookup: CDR1 SQVTM, CDR2 ANQGSEA. Losses at the gene ends were 2 bases for V and 4 bases for J; bases not matched to a gene: 9. The CDR3 spans 15 residues. DNA for the CDR3: TGCAGCGTTGAAAACCCCGGGACTAGAATAGAGACCCAGTACTTC. Amino acids: CSVENPGTRIETQYF. The full variable domain, rest sourced from reference TRBV29-1 and TRBJ2-5, is SAVISQKPSRDICQRGTSLTIQCQVDSQVTMMFWYRQQPGQSLTLIATANQGSEATYESGFVIDKFPISRPNLTFSTLTVSNMSPEDSSIYLCSVENPGTRIETQYFGPGTRLLVL.

A few counts support this clonotype. The V gene is TRBV20-1, the J gene TRBJ1-6; D possibly corresponds to TRBD1 (5 bases). The germline V and J ends were trimmed by 4 bases and 10 bases, with 17 bases remaining between them. The CDR3 is 14 amino acids. Germline V gene lookup returns CDR1 DFQATT and CDR2 SNEGSKA (reference sequence). The CDR3 here is CSATRDSSPSPLHF. The CDR3 bases are TGCAGTGCTACTAGAGACAGTAGCCCCTCACCCCTCCACTTT.

Ten or more counts support this clonotype. V gene TRBV29-1 combines with J gene TRBJ2-2; 7 bases line up with TRBD2. Per the germline V gene, CDR1 is SQVTM and CDR2 is ANQGSEA. The CDR3 is 13 residues long. J was trimmed by 5 bases and V by 5 bases; bases with no gene match: 5. The CDR3, as DNA: TGCAGCGTTTCAGCAGCGGGAACCGGGGAGCTGTTTTTT. It translates to CSVSAAGTGELFF.